This record concerns one T cell receptor beta chain sequence. Its recognized antigen is unknown. Base qualities are not provided; no much larger clone lies one nucleotide away. The sample comes from a study of early T cells in non-severe SARS-CoV-2 infection (TCRdb year 2021). With regard to the full study: TCR sequencing used bulk RNA from unsorted whole blood, so alpha and beta chains could not be paired. Summary of the overall study and its limitations: VDJdb matching was skewed toward anti-spike CD8 responses and likely underestimated virus-specific expansions by missing private and CD4 specificities.

Germline trimming: 6 bases from V, 7 bases from J; junction bases outside gene matches: 8. CDR1 MDHEN and CDR2 SYDVKM were looked up in the germline V gene. The CDR3 numbers 14 residues from cysteine through phenylalanine. This entry keeps only the CDR3 DNA: 42 bases, framed from base 1. Set within a cohort of healthcare workers in London, UK, this nested case-control study involved weekly PCR testing of nasopharyngeal swabs along with blood sampling. Healthcare workers were recruited during the week of the UK lockdown, between 23 and 31 March 2020, and followed weekly for up to about 15 weeks. Library prep was done by 5' RACE. Sequenced using a NextSeq 500. Unique molecular identifiers were attached to individual cDNA molecules in the TCR library protocol so that sequencing error and PCR bias could be corrected. Both TCR alpha and beta chains were sequenced, and tight co-correlation was observed between alpha and beta sequence abundances in each sample. The authors' analysis ran thus. V gene, J gene and CDR3 annotation of TCR sequences was performed with Decombinator V4. TCRs were defined as expanded if a significant change between any two time points was detected under a Poisson model with p below 0.0001. TCR abundances were normalised to the total number of TCRs sequenced per sample and expressed as counts per million. MAIT TCRs were defined by TRAV1-2 paired with TRAJ12, TRAJ20 or TRAJ33, and iNKT TCRs by TRAV10 paired with TRAJ18. VDJdb, accessed on 1 November 2021, was searched for TCRs annotated for CMV, EBV and SARS-CoV-2, and TCRs annotated for more than one antigen were excluded. TCRdb trimmed public reads at Q25 via fastp, called clones via MiXCR and kept in-frame beta chains. All rows with the same CDR3 protein become a single entry with the most common DNA and genes. It is TCRdb's table, rather than the study itself, that gives the V and J calls and clone size. The sample has 25,000 to 30,000 distinct CDR3 sequences on record, about 4.6% of them singletons. Jointly, the top ten make up under 13% of the sample.

This sequence was found in an adult who was a healthcare worker with PCR-confirmed SARS-CoV-2 infection or an uninfected control (not recorded which). The chain joins TRBV28 to TRBJ2-2; TRBD2 aligns with 7 central bases. Input material: whole blood. CDR3 protein: CASRRDYDVGELFF. The nucleotides read TGTGCCAGCAGAAGGGACTACGACGTCGGGGAGCTGTTTTTT.